This TCR beta chain was observed in a study of cytomegalovirus exposure and HLA in healthy donors. Study context: A later analysis reported the 90 to 150 validation repertoires used the same platform as the roughly 700 first-cohort repertoires. Study results and caveats: Under in vitro conditions, three CMV-associated chains were confirmed as specific for CMV antigens. The study recorded over 150 TCR beta chains that were cytomegalovirus-associated. Cytomegalovirus status, reportedly, was diagnosed with high specificity and sensitivity by the classifier.

Measured with immunoSEQ multiplex PCR; TCRdb has only the in-frame clones, and not every one. In the table there are about 250,000 clones, more than 85% of which are singletons. Germline assignment: CDR1 LNHNV and CDR2 YYDKDF (reference sequence). This CDR3 has 15 residues. Between the trimmed V and J ends, which lost 5 bases and 5 bases, there was a span of 15 bases. As concerns this clone: The antigen is not known.

Sequenced: PBMCs. The chain carries TRBV15 and TRBJ2-2; TRBD1 might be the D (5 bases). The TCR was taken from a man in his late teens or twenties in good health and CMV-seropositive. This CDR3 reads CATSLYRTRTGELFF. In DNA form, the CDR3 reads TGTGCCACCAGCTTATACAGGACACGAACCGGGGAGCTGTTTTTT.